The subject of this entry is one T cell receptor beta chain. Its antigen is unknown. As the method of synthesis, 5'RACE template switching with UMIs yielded TCR beta cDNA. Reprocessing the 5' RACE reads, TCRdb reports a single entry for every CDR3 protein and omits DNA. This listing includes 550,000 or so distinct CDR3 sequences. The data stem from a study of T cells expressing NK-cell markers. Background on the study: Sorted CD3+CD56+NKG2C+, CD3+CD56+NKG2C- and CD3+CD56-NKG2C+ T cells provided the TCR beta repertoires. The eight sequenced donors comprised seven who were HCMV-seropositive and one who was seronegative. Study results and limitations: Among several donors, these clonotypes also ranked first in the CD3+CD56-NKG2C+ fraction.

In germline, CDR1 is KGHDR, CDR2 SFDVKD. CDR3 length equals 14 residues. Specimen: blood T cells: a sorted CD56 or NKG2C T cell subset, CD4+ or CD8+ T cells, or bulk PBMC T cells (not recorded which). This receptor was identified in a man aged 18 to 29 in good health. The J gene is TRBJ1-2, the V gene TRBV24-1. The CDR3 sequence is CATSDLPKGNGYTF.